This section outlines one TCR beta chain sequence together with its context. Its target is not known. Trimming took 5 bases from V and 7 from J, leaving 13 bases between them. This CDR3 contains 12 residues. The germline V gene has CDR1 SGHNT and CDR2 YYREEE (reference sequence). The protocol was immunoSEQ multiplex PCR, while the TCRdb copy is restricted to in-frame clones and leaves out a portion. The data show tens of thousands of clones, with 92% seen just once and 4.7% held by the top ten. This entry is derived from a study of T cell responses to AZD1222 COVID-19 vaccine. Study-wide results and caveats: Scientists sampled the repertoires only once the peak T cell response had passed. CD4 TCRs linked to vaccination spanned spike, dominating at 160-218 and 743-854.

The clonotype was recovered from an adult who received the AZD1222 COVID-19 vaccine. The chain employs TRBV5-4 and TRBJ2-7; D remains ambiguous. The specimen was peripheral blood, collected 28 days after the second AZD1222 dose. CDR3 nucleotides: TGTGCCAGCAGTTTGACCCCGCTGGAGCAGTACTTC. Translating gives CASSLTPLEQYF.